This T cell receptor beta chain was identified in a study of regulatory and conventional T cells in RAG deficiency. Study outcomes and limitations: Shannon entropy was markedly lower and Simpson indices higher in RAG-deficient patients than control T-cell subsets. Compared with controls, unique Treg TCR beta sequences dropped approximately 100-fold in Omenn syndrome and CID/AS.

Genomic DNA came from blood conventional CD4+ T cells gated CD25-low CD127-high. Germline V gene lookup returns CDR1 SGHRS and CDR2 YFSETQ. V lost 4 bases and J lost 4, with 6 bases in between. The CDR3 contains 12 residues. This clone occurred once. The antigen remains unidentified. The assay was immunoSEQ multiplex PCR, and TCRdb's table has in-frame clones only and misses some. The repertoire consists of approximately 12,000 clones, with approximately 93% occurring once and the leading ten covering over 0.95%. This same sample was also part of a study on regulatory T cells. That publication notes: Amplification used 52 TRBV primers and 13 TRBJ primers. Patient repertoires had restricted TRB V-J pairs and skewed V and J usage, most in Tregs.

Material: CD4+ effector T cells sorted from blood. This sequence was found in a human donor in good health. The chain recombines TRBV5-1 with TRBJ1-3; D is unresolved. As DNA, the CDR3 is TGCGCCAGCAGCAGGGAAGGAAACACCATATATTTT. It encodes CASSREGNTIYF.